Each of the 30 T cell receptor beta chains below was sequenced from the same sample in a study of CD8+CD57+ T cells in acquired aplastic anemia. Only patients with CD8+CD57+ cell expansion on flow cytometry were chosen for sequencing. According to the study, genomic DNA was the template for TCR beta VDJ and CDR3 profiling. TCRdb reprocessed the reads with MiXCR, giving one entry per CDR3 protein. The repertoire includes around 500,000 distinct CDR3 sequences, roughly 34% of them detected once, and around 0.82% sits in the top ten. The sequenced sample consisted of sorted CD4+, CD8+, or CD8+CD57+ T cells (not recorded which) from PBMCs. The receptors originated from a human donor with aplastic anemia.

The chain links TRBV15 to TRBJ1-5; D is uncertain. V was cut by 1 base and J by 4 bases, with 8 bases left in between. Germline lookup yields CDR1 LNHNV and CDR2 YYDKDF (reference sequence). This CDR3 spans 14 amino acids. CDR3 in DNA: TGTGCCACCAGCAGAGGAAAGAGTAATCAGCCCCAGCATTTT. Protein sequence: CATSRGKSNQPQHF. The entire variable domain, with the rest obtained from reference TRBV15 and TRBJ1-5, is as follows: DAMVIQNPRYQVTQFGKPVTLSCSQTLNHNVMYWYQQKSSQAPKLLFHYYDKDFNNEADTPDNFQSRRPNTSFCFLDIRSPGLGDTAMYLCATSRGKSNQPQHFGDGTRLSIL.

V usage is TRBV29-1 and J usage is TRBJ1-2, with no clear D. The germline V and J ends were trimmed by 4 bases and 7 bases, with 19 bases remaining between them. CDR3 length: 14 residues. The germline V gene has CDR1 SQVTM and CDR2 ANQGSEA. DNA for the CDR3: TGCAGCGTTGCCGCGGATCCCCTAGGAACTGGCTACACCTTC. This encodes CSVAADPLGTGYTF. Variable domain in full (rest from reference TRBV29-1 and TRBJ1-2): SAVISQKPSRDICQRGTSLTIQCQVDSQVTMMFWYRQQPGQSLTLIATANQGSEATYESGFVIDKFPISRPNLTFSTLTVSNMSPEDSSIYLCSVAADPLGTGYTFGSGTRLTVV.

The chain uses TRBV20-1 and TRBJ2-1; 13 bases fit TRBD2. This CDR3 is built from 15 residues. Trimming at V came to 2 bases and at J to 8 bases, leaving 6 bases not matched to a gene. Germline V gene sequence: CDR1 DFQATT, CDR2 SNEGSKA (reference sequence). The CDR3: CSARYGLAGAYEQFF. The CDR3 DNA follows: TGCAGTGCTAGATACGGACTAGCGGGAGCCTATGAGCAGTTCTTC.

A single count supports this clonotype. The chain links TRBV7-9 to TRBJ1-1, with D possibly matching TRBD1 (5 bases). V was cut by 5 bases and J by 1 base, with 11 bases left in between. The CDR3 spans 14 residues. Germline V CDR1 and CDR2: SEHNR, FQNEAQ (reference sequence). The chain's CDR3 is CASSAEQENTEAFF. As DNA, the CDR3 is TGTGCCAGCAGCGCCGAACAGGAGAACACTGAAGCTTTCTTT.

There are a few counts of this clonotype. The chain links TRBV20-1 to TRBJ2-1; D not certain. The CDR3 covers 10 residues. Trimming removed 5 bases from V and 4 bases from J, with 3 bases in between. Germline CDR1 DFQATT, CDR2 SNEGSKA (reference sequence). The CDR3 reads CSAVYNEQFF. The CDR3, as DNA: TGCAGTGCTGTATACAATGAGCAGTTCTTC.

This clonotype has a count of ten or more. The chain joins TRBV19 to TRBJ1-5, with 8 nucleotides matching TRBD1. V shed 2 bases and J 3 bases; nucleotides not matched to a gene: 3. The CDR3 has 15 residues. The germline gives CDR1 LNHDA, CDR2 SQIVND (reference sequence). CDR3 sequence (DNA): TGTGCCAGTAGTATAAGGACAGGGATCAATCAGCCCCAGCATTTT. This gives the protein CASSIRTGINQPQHF. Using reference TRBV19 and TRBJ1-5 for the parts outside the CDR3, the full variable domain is DGGITQSPKYLFRKEGQNVTLSCEQNLNHDAMYWYRQDPGQGLRLIYYSQIVNDFQKGDIAEGYSVSREKKESFPLTVTSAQKNPTAFYLCASSIRTGINQPQHFGDGTRLSIL.

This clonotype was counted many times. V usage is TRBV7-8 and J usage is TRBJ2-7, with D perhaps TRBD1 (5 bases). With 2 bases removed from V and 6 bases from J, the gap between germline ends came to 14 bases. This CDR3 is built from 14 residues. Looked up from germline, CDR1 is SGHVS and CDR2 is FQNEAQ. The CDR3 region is CASSLLDKVGEQYF. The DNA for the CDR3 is TGTGCCAGCAGCTTACTGGACAAGGTGGGCGAGCAGTACTTC.

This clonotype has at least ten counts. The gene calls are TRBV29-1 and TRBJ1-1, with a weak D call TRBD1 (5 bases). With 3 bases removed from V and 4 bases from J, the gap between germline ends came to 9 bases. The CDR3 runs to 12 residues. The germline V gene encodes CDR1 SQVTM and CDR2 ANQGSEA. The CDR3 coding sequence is TGCAGCGTTGATTCTGGGGCCACTGAAGCTTTCTTT. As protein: CSVDSGATEAFF.

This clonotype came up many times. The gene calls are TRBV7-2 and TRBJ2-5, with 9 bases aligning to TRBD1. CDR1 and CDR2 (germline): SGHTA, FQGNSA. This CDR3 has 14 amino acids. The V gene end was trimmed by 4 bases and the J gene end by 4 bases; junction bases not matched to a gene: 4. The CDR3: CASSSGQGSETQYF. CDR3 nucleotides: TGTGCCAGCAGCTCGGGACAGGGCTCAGAGACCCAGTACTTC.

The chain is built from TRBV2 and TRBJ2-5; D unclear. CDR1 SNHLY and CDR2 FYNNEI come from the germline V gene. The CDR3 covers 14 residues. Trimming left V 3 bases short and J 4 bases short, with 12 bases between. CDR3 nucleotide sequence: TGTGCCAGCAGTGAGTCTTGGGTGGGAGAGACCCAGTACTTC. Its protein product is CASSESWVGETQYF.

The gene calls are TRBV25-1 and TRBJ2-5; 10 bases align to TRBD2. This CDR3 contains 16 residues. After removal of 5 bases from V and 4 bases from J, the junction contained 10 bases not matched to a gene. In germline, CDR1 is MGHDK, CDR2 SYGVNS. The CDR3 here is CASSLVASGSGETQYF. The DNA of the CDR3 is TGTGCCAGCAGTTTAGTGGCTAGCGGGAGTGGAGAGACCCAGTACTTC.

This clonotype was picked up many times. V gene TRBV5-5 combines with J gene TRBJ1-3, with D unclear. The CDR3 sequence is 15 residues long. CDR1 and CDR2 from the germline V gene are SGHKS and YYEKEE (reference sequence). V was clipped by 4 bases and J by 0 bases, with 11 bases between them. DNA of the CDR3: TGTGCCAGCAGCCTCAGTACTTCCTCTGGAAACACCATATATTTT. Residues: CASSLSTSSGNTIYF. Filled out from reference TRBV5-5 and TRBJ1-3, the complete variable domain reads DAGVTQSPTHLIKTRGQQVTLRCSPISGHKSVSWYQQVLGQGPQFIFQYYEKEERGRGNFPDRFSARQFPNYSSELNVNALLLGDSALYLCASSLSTSSGNTIYFGEGSWLTVV.

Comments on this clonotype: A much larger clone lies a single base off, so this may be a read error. The CDR3 DNA is TGTGCCAGCGCCCGGGACGGATCCTACGAGCAGTACTTC. This encodes CASARDGSYEQYF. The chain links TRBV6-6 to TRBJ2-7; D tentatively fits TRBD1 or TRBD2 (5 bases each). V gave up 8 bases and J gave up 1 base, with 12 bases separating them. Germline CDR1 and CDR2: MNHNY and SVGAGI (reference sequence). CDR3 length equals 13 residues.

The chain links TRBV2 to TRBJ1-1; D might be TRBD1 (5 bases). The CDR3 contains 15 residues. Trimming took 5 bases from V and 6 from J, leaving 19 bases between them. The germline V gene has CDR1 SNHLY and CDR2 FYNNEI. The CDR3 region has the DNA TGTGCCAGCAGTTACTCCCAGGGAGGTAACTCTGAAGCTTTCTTT. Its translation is CASSYSQGGNSEAFF.

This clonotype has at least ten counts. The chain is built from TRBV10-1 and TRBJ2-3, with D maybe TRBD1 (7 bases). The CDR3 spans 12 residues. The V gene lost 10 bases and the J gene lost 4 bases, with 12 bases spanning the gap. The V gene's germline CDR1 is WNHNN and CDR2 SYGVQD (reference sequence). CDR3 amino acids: CATQGGSDTQYF. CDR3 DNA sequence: TGCGCCACCCAGGGGGGATCAGATACGCAGTATTTT.

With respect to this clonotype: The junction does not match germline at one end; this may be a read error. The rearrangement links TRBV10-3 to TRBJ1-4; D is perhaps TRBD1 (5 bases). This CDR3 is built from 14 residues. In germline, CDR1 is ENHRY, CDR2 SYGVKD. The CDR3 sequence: CASSLQATNEKLFF. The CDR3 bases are TGTGCCAGCAGTCTACAGGCAACTAATGAAAAACTGTTTTTT.

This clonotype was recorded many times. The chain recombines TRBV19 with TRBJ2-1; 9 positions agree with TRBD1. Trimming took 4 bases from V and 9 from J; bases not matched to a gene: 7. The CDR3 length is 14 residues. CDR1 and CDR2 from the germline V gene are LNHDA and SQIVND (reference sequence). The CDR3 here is CASSKGTGLTEQFF. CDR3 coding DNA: TGTGCCAGTAGTAAAGGGACAGGGTTAACTGAGCAGTTCTTC.

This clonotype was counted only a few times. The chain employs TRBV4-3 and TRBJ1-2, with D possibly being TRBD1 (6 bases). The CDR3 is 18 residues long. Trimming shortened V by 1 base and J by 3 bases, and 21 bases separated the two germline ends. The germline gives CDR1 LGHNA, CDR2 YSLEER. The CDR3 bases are TGCGCCAGCAGCCAAGTATCTCCCTTTGGGGCAGGGGACTATGGCTACACCTTC. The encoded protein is CASSQVSPFGAGDYGYTF.

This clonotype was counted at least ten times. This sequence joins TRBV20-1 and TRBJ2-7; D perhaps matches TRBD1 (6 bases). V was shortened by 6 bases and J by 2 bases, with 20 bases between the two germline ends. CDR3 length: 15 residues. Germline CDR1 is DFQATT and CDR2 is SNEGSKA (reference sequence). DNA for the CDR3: TGCAGTGCCTTTTCCGGACAGACCTTAACCTACGAGCAGTACTTC. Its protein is CSAFSGQTLTYEQYF.

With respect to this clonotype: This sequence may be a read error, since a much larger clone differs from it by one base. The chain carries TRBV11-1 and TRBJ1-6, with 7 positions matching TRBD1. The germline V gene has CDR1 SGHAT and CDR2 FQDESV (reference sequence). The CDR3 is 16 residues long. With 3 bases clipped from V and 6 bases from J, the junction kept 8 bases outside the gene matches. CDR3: CASSFDDRAPNSPLHF. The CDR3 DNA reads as TGTGCCAGCAGCTTCGATGACAGGGCCCCTAATTCACCCCTCCACTTT.

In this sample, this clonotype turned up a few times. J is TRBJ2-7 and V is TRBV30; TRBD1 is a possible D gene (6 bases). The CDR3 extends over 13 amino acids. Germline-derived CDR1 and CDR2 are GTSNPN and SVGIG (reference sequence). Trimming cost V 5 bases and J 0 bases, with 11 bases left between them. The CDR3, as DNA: TGTGCCTGGGACCCGGGACACTCCTACGAGCAGTACTTC. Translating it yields CAWDPGHSYEQYF.

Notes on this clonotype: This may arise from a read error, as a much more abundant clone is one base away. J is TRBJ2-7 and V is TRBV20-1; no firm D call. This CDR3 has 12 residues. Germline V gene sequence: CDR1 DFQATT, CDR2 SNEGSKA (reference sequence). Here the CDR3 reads CSADLSSYEQYF. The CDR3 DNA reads TGCAGCGCGGACCTGAGCTCCTACGAGCAGTACTTC.

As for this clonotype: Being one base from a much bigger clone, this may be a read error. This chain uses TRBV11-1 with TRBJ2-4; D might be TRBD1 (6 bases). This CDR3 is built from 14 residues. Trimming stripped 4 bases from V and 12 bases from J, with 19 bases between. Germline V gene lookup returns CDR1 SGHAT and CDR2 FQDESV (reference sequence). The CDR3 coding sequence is TGTGCCAGCAGCTCTGGGACAACTGTGAGCAGTCAGTACTTC. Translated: CASSSGTTVSSQYF. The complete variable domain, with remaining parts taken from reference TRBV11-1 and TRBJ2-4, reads EAEVAQSPRYKITEKSQAVAFWCDPISGHATLYWYRQILGQGPELLVQFQDESVVDDSQLPKDRFSAERLKGVDSTLKIQPAELGDSAMYLCASSSGTTVSSQYFGAGTRLSVL.

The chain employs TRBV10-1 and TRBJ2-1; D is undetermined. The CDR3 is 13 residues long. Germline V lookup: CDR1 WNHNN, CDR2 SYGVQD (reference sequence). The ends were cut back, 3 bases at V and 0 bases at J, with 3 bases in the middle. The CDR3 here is CASSELSYNEQFF. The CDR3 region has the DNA TGCGCCAGCAGTGAACTCTCCTACAATGAGCAGTTCTTC.

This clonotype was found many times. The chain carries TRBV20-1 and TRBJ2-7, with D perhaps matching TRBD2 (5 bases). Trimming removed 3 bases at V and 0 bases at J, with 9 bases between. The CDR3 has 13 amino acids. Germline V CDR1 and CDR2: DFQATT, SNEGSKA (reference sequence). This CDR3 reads CSASRGSSYEQYF. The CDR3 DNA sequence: TGCAGTGCTAGCCGGGGAAGCTCCTACGAGCAGTACTTC.

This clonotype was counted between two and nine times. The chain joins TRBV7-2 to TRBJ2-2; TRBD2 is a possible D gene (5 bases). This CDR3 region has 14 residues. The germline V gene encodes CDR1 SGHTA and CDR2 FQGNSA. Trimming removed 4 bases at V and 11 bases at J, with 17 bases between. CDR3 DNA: TGTGCCAGCAGCTGGAACAGCCGAAGCGGAGAGCTGTTTTTT. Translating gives CASSWNSRSGELFF.

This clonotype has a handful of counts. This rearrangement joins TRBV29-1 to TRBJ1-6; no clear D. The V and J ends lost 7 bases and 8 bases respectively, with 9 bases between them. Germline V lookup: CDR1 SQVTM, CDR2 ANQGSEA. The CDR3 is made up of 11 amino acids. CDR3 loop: CSGGIDSPLHF. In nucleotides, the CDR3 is TGCAGCGGCGGGATTGATTCACCCCTCCACTTT.

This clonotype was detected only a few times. For the CDR3, the DNA is TGTGCCAGTAGTATAGGGGCGTACCAAGAGACCCAGCATTTT. Protein product: CASSIGAYQETQHF. The genes are TRBV19 and TRBJ1-5; D not resolved. V lost 1 base, J lost 11 bases, and 15 bases lay in between. The CDR3 totals 14 residues. From germline, CDR1 is LNHDA and CDR2 SQIVND (reference sequence).

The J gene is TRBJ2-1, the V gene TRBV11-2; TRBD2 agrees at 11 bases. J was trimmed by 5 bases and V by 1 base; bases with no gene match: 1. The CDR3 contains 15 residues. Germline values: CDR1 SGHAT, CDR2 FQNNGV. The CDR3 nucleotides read TGTGCCAGCAGCTTAGTACTAGCGGGGGACAATGAGCAGTTCTTC. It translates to CASSLVLAGDNEQFF.

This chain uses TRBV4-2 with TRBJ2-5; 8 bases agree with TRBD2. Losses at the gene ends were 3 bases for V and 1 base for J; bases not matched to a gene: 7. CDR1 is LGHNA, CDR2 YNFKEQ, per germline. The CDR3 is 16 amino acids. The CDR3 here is CASSQKFGGAQETQYF. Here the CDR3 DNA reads TGTGCCAGCAGCCAGAAGTTCGGGGGGGCCCAAGAGACCCAGTACTTC.